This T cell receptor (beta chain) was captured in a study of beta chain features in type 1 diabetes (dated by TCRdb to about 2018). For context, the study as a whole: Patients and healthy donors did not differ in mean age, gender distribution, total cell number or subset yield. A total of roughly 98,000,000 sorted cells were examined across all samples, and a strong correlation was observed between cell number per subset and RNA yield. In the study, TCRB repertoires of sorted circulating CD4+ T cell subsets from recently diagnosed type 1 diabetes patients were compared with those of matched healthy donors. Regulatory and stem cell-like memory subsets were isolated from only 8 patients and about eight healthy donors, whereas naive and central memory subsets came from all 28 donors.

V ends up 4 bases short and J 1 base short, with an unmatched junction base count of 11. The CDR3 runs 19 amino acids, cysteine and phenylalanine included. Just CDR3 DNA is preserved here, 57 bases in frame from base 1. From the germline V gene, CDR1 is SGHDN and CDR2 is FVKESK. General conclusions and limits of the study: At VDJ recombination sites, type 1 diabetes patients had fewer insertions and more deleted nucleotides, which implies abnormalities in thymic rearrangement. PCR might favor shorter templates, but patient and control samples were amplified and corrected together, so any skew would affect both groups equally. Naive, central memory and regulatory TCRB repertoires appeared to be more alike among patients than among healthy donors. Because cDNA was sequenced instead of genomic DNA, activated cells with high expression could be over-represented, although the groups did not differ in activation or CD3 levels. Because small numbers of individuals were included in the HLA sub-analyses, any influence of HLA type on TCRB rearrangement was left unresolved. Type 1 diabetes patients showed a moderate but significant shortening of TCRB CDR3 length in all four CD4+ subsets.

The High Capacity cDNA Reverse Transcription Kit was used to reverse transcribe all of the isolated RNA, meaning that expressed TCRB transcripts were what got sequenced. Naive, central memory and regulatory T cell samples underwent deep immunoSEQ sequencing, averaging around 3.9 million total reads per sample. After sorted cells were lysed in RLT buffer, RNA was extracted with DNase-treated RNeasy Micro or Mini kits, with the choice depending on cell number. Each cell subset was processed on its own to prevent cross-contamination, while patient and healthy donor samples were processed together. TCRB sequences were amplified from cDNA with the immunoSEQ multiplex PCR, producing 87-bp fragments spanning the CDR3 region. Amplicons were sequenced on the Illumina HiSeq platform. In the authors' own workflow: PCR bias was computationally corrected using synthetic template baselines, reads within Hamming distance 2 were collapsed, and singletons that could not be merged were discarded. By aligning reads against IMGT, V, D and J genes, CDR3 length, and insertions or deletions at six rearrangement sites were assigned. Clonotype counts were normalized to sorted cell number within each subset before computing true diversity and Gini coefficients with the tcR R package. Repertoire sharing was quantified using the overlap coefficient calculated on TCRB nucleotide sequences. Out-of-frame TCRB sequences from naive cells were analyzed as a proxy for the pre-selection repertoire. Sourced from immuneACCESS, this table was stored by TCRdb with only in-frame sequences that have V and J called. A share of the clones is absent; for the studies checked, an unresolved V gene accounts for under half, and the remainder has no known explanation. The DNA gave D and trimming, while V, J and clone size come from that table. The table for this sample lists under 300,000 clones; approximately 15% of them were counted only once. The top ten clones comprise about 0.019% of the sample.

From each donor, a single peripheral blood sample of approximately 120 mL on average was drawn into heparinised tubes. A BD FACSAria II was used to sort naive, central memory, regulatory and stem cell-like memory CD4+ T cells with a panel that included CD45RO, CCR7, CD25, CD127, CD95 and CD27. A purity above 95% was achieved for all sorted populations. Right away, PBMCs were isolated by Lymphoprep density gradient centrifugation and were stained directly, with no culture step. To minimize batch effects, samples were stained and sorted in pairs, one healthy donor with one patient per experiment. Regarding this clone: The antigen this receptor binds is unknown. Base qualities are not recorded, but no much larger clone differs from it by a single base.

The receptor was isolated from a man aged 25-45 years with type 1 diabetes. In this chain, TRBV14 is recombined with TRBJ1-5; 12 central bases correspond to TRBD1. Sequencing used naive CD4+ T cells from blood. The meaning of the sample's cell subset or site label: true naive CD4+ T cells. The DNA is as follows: TGTGCCAGCAGCCGGAACTCGGGACAGGGGGCGGGAAGCAATCAGCCCCAGCATTTT. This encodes CASSRNSGQGAGSNQPQHF.